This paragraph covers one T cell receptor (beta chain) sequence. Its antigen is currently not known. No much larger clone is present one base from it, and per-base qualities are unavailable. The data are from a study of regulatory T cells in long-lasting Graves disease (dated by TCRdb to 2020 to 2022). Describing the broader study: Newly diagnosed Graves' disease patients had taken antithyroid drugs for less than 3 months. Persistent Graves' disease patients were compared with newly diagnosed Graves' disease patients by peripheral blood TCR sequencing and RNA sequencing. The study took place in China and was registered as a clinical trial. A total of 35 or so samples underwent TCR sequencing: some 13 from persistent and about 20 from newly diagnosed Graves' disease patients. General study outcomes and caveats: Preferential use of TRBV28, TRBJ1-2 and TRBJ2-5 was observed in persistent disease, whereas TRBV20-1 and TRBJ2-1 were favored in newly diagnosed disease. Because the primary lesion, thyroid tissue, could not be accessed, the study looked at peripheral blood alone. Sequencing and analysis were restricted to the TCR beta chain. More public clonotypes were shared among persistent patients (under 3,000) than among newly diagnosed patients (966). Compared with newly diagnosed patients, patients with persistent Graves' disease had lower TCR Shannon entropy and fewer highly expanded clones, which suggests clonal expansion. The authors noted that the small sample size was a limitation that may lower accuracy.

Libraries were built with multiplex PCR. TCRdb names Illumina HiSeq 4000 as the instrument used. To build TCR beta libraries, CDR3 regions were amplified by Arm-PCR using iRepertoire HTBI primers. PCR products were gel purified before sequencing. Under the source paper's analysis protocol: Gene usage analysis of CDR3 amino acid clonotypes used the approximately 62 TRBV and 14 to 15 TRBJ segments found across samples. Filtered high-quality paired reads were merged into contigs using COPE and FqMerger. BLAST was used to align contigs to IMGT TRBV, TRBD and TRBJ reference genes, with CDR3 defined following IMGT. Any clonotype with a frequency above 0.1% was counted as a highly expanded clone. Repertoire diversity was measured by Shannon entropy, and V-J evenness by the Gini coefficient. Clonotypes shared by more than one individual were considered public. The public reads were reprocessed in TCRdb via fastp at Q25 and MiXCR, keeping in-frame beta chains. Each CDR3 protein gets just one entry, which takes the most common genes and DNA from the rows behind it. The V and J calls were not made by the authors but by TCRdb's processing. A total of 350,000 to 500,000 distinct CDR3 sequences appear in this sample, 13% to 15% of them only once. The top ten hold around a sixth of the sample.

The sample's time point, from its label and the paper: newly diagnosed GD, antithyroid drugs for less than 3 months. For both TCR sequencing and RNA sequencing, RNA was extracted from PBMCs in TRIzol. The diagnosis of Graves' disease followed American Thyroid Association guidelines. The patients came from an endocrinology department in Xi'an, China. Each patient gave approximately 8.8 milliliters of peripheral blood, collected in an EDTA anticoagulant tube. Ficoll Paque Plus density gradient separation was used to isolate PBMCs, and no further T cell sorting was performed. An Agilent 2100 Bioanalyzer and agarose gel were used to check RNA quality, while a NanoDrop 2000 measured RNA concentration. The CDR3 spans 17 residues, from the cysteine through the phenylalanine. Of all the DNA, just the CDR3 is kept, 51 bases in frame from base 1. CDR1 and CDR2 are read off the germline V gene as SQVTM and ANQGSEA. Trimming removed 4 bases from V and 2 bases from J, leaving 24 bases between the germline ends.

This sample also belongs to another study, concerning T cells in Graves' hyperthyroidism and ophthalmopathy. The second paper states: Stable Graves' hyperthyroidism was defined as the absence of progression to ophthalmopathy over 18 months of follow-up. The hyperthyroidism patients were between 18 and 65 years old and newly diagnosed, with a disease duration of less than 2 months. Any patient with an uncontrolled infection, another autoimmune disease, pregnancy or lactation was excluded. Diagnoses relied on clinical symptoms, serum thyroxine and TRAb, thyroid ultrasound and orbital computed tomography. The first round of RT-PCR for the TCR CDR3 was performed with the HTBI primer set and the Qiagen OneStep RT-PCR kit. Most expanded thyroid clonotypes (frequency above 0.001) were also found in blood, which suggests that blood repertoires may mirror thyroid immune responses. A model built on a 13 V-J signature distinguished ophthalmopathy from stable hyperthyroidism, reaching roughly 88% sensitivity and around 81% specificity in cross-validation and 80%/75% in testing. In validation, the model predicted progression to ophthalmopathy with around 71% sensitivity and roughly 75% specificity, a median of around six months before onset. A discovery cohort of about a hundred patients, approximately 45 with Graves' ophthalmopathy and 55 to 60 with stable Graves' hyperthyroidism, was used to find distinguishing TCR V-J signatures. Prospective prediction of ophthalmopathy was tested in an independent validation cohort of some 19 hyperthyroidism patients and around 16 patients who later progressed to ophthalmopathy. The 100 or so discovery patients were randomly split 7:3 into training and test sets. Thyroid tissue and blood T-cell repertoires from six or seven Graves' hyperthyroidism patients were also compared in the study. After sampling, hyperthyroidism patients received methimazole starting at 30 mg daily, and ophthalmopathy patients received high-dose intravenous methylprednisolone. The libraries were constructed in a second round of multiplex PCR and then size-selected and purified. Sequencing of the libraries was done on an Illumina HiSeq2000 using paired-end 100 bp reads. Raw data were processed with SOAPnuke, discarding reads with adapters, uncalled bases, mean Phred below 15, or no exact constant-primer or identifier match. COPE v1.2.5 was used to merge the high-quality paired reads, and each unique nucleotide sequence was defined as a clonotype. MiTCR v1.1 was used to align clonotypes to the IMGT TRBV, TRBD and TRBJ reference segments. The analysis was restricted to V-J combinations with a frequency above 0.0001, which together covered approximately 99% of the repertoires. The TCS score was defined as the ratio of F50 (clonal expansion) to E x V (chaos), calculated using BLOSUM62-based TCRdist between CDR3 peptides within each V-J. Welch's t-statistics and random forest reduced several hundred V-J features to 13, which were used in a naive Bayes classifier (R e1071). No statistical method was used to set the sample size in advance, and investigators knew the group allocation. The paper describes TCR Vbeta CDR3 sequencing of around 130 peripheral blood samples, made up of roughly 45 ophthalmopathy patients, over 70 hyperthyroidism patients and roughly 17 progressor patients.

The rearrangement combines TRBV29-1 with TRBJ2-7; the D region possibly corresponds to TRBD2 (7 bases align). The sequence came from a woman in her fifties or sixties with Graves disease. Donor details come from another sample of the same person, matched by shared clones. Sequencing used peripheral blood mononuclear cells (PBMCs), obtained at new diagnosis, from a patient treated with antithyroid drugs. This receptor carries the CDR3 CSVVVRGGKNPTYEQYF. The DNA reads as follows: TGCAGCGTTGTGGTTAGGGGGGGGAAAAATCCTACCTACGAGCAGTACTTC.